These T cell receptor beta chains were read from a single sample in a study of blood T cells in healthy people across ages. A single record per CDR3 protein comes from TCRdb applying MiXCR to the 5' RACE reads. The sample lists about 760,000 distinct CDR3 sequences; roughly three fifths were seen once. Sequencing was performed on blood. Receptors originate from a middle-aged man in good health. Each CDR3 is given with its conserved first and last residue. A D gene is named only where the DNA matches it firmly. Only part of the rows carry a size: once, few, many, or a class if the clone is expanded.

d_call	v_call	clone_size	j_call	cdr3_nt	cdr3_aa
NA	TRBV10-3	NA	TRBJ2-5	TGTGCCATCAGTGAGAGGAGTATGGGTATAAAAGAGACCCAGTACTTC	CAISERSMGIKETQYF
NA	TRBV7-8	NA	TRBJ2-7	TGTGCCAGCAGCTTCAGGGTTGCCGAGCAGTACTTC	CASSFRVAEQYF
NA	TRBV6-2/TRBV6-3	NA	TRBJ2-3	TGTGCCAGCAGCCTAATCCCTCAAGGGGCCAGCACAGATACGCAGTATTTT	CASSLIPQGASTDTQYF
NA	TRBV5-1	NA	TRBJ1-2	TGCGTCAGCAGCCTCCGGAGACAAAGCAAGTCGGACGGCTACACCTTC	CVSSLRRQSKSDGYTF
TRBD1	TRBV4-1	few	TRBJ2-1	TGCGCCAGCGGGCTAAGACAGGGCTCCTACAATGAGCAGTTCTTC	CASGLRQGSYNEQFF
TRBD1	TRBV20-1	once	TRBJ1-2	TGCAGTGCTAGAAGAGCAATGGGGACAGCCATTAACTATGGCTACACCTTC	CSARRAMGTAINYGYTF
TRBD1	TRBV12-3/TRBV12-4	NA	TRBJ2-5	TGTGCCAGCAGACCCGGGACAGGGGTTCAAGAGACCCAGTACTTC	CASRPGTGVQETQYF
TRBD2	TRBV12-3/TRBV12-4	NA	TRBJ2-5	TGTGCCAGCAGTGGCTCAGGCGTCCGGGGAGGGGAGCAGTACTTC	CASSGSGVRGGEQYF
NA	TRBV5-5	NA	TRBJ1-1	TGTGCCAGCAGCGGCGGGGTGGGCACTGAAGCTTTCTTT	CASSGGVGTEAFF
TRBD1	TRBV6-2/TRBV6-3	NA	TRBJ2-7	TGTGCCAGCAGACGGACAGGGGCCTACAATGAGCAGTACTTC	CASRRTGAYNEQYF
NA	TRBV13	NA	TRBJ2-3	TGTGCCAGCAGCTTTTGGGGCGGGGATAGCACAGATACGCAGTATTTT	CASSFWGGDSTDTQYF
NA	TRBV7-2	NA	TRBJ2-1	TGTGCCAGCAGCCCTCAGGTGGCGGAGAGGGGATACAATGAGCAGTTCTTC	CASSPQVAERGYNEQFF
NA	TRBV5-1	NA	TRBJ1-1	TGCGCCACCGCGGGTGAAGCTTTCTTT	CATAGEAFF
TRBD1	TRBV7-8	NA	TRBJ1-1	TGTGCCAGCAGCCCGTATGGGACAGGGGTGAACACTGAAGCTTTCTTT	CASSPYGTGVNTEAFF
TRBD2	TRBV2	NA	TRBJ2-7	TGTGCCAGCAGCGACAACACGGGGGGATCCGAGCAGTACTTC	CASSDNTGGSEQYF
TRBD2	TRBV28	NA	TRBJ2-5	TGTGCCAGCAGTCCGGGACTAGAGCAAGAGACCCAGTACTTC	CASSPGLEQETQYF
NA	TRBV10-3	few	TRBJ2-5	TGTGCCATCAGTGAGTCGGAGCAGACCCAGTACTTC	CAISESEQTQYF
NA	TRBV7-9	NA	TRBJ2-1	TGTGCCAGCAGCCTTTTTCCCTTGGGGAGAAGGTCCAGCAATGAGCAGTTCTTC	CASSLFPLGRRSSNEQFF
NA	TRBV7-3	few	TRBJ2-1	TGTGCCAGCAGCTCCCGTGTTGGCAGGGGTGGGGGCAATGAGCAGTTCTTC	CASSSRVGRGGGNEQFF
NA	TRBV7-2	NA	TRBJ2-3	TGTGCCAGCAGCTCCGTCCCGGAGGCTCATACGCAGTATTTT	CASSSVPEAHTQYF
TRBD1	TRBV11-3	NA	TRBJ2-7	TGTGCCGGCAGCTTACGTGGGACAGGGGGGAACGAGCAGTACTTC	CAGSLRGTGGNEQYF
TRBD1	TRBV2	once	TRBJ1-2	TGTGCCAGTCAGACAGGGGTTGGATGGTATGGCTACACCTTC	CASQTGVGWYGYTF
NA	TRBV12-3/TRBV12-4	NA	TRBJ2-1	TGTGCCAGCAGTAAAGCGGGTGCTAGTAGGCTCAATGAGCAGTTCTTC	CASSKAGASRLNEQFF
NA	TRBV5-1	NA	TRBJ2-5	TGCGCCAGCAGCTTTCCTCGGGACTCTTCCCAAGAGACCCAGTACTTC	CASSFPRDSSQETQYF
NA	TRBV20-1	NA	TRBJ1-2	TGCAGTGCTAGAGATCACAAAGGCCGCTATGGCTACACCTTC	CSARDHKGRYGYTF
TRBD1	TRBV5-1	NA	TRBJ1-4	TGCGCCAGCAGCCCGGGACAGGCTGATGCAACTAATGAAAAACTGTTTTTT	CASSPGQADATNEKLFF
NA	TRBV12-3/TRBV12-4	NA	TRBJ1-1	TGTGCCAGCAGTTTCAGGGGTAAGGTTATGAACACTGAAGCTTTCTTT	CASSFRGKVMNTEAFF
TRBD1	TRBV29-1	NA	TRBJ2-4	TGCAGCGTTAAACCTACAGGGGGCCAAAACATTCAGTACTTC	CSVKPTGGQNIQYF
TRBD2	TRBV29-1	few	TRBJ2-1	TGCAGCGCCCAAGCGGGGGGAAACAATGAGCAGTTCTTC	CSAQAGGNNEQFF
NA	TRBV29-1	few	TRBJ2-7	TGCAGCGCTAACGGAGCAGGACAGCGACCCTACGAGCAGTACTTC	CSANGAGQRPYEQYF
NA	TRBV21-1	NA	TRBJ2-2	TGTGCCAGCAGCAATCGAAAGGACAGGGGGCGCCCCGGGGAGCTGTTTTTT	CASSNRKDRGRPGELFF
TRBD1	TRBV20-1	NA	TRBJ2-7	TGCAGTGCTCCAACCAAGCCTCTAACAGGGGGCGTCTACGAGCAGTACTTC	CSAPTKPLTGGVYEQYF
NA	TRBV18	NA	TRBJ2-5	TGTGCCAGCTCACCACGTAGACTCGAAGAGACCCAGTACTTC	CASSPRRLEETQYF
TRBD2	TRBV29-1	NA	TRBJ2-1	TGCAGCGTTCACCACCGGGAGGTCCACTCGCTCTCCTACGAGCAGTTCTTC	CSVHHREVHSLSYEQFF
NA	TRBV7-2	few	TRBJ2-3	TGTGCCAGCAGCTTCGAGCGGCCCGGCACAGATACGCAGTATTTT	CASSFERPGTDTQYF
NA	TRBV15	NA	TRBJ2-1	TGTGCCACCTCTCATGACGGTAACAATGAGCAGTTCTTC	CATSHDGNNEQFF
TRBD1	TRBV3-1	NA	TRBJ2-3	TGTGCCAGCAGCCAAGATCCCCGCACTACCCCGGGACAGGGGCCCACAGATACGCAGTATTTT	CASSQDPRTTPGQGPTDTQYF
NA	TRBV10-3	few	TRBJ2-5	TGTGCCATCAGTGAGTCGTTGGTGTCAGAGACCCAGTACTTC	CAISESLVSETQYF
NA	TRBV7-9	NA	TRBJ2-1	TGTGCCATCGAGAAGGGGGGGGACTCCACATACAATGAGCAGTTCTTC	CAIEKGGDSTYNEQFF
TRBD1	TRBV7-8	NA	TRBJ1-6	TGTGCCAGCCTCCGGGACAGGAGTAATTCACCCCTCCACTTT	CASLRDRSNSPLHF
NA	TRBV20-1	NA	TRBJ2-7	TGCAGTGCCAGGTCAGGCTTCTCCTACGAGCAGTACTTC	CSARSGFSYEQYF
TRBD1	TRBV30	NA	TRBJ1-2	TGTGCCGGGCCGGACAGGCCCAACCAGGGTGGCTACACCTTC	CAGPDRPNQGGYTF
NA	TRBV12-3/TRBV12-4	NA	TRBJ1-2	TGTGCCAGCAGTGCCTTTCCAGGTGACTATGGCTACACCTTC	CASSAFPGDYGYTF
NA	TRBV12-3/TRBV12-4	NA	TRBJ2-1	TGTGCCAGCAGTGTAGCGTCTGGGGTTTTTGAGCAGTTCTTC	CASSVASGVFEQFF
NA	TRBV7-7	NA	TRBJ2-5	TGTGCCAGCAGCTCTCGGGCCGAGAAAGAGACCCAGTACTTC	CASSSRAEKETQYF
NA	TRBV29-1	NA	TRBJ2-1	TGCAGCGTTGAAGTCGGGGTAGGCTCCTACAATGAGCAGTTCTTC	CSVEVGVGSYNEQFF
TRBD2	TRBV27	few	TRBJ2-4	TGTGCCAGCAGTTTAAGTGCGGGAGAGGCCAAAAACATTCAGTACTTC	CASSLSAGEAKNIQYF
NA	TRBV4-1	NA	TRBJ2-7	TGCGCCAGCAGCCAAGAAATTAGGCAGGGCTACGAGCAGTACTTC	CASSQEIRQGYEQYF
NA	TRBV5-1	once	TRBJ1-2	TGCGCCAGCAGCGTGGCGCAGAGCTATGGCTACACCTTC	CASSVAQSYGYTF
NA	TRBV7-2	NA	TRBJ2-1	TGTGCCAGCAGCCGCAACAGGGGAGGGAATGAGCAGTTCTTC	CASSRNRGGNEQFF
TRBD1	TRBV27	NA	TRBJ2-7	TGTGCCAGCAGTTCGGGACAGGGTTGGGAGCAGTACTTC	CASSSGQGWEQYF
TRBD2	TRBV27	NA	TRBJ2-5	TGTGCCAGCAGTCCCGGGACTAGCGGGGAGACCCAGTACTTC	CASSPGTSGETQYF
NA	TRBV6-1	NA	TRBJ2-5	TGTGCCAGCAGGGGGACTCCTCAGTACCAAGAGACCCAGTACTTC	CASRGTPQYQETQYF
TRBD2	TRBV15	NA	TRBJ2-3	TGTGCCACCAGCAGAGATTACCGGGCGGGAGTCGGGGCAATAAGATCCACAGATACGCAGTATTTT	CATSRDYRAGVGAIRSTDTQYF
TRBD2	TRBV7-2	NA	TRBJ2-3	TGTGCCAGCAGCTTCCCGGGGGCGGGAGGTTCAGGAGATACGCAGTATTTT	CASSFPGAGGSGDTQYF
NA	TRBV9	NA	TRBJ1-2	TGTGCCAGCAGGAGTCGTTCCTATGGCTACACCTTC	CASRSRSYGYTF
TRBD1	TRBV6-1	NA	TRBJ1-5	TGTGCCAGCGGCCGGGACAGGGGTCCACAGCATTTT	CASGRDRGPQHF